Given below is one T cell receptor beta chain in context. Its antigen is as yet unknown. For the diagnoses, clinical symptoms, serum thyroxine and TRAb, thyroid ultrasound and orbital computed tomography were used. The data were taken from a study of T cells in Graves' hyperthyroidism and ophthalmopathy. Study-level information: Blood was drawn when the patient was first diagnosed and still untreated.

RNA transcripts were the template for amplifying TCR beta CDR3 regions. The TCR CDR3 first-round RT-PCR relied on the HTBI primer set. TCRdb independently ran MiXCR on the multiplex PCR reads; one entry per CDR3 protein. The sample carries about 690,000 distinct CDR3 sequences, 17% recorded once. In germline, CDR1 is LNHDA, CDR2 SQIVND (reference sequence). J was trimmed by 4 bases and V by 6 bases; bases with no gene match: 7. CDR3 length equals 15 residues. Overall study results and limits: Most thyroid clonotypes that were expanded above 0.001 also turned up in blood. The model's output predicted ophthalmopathy at a median of 6.5 months prior to onset.

The sequence derives from a man over 45 with Graves' hyperthyroidism. The J gene is TRBJ2-2, the V gene TRBV19; TRBD2 matches 8 bases. Material: blood. CDR3 in amino acids: CASSFSGGVTGELFF. The CDR3 bases are TGTGCCAGTAGCTTCAGCGGGGGCGTCACCGGGGAGCTGTTTTTT.